This T cell receptor (beta chain) was captured in a study of response to subunit inactivated influenza vaccine. Study-level results: Only a handful of new T cells, the authors suggested, are recruited with each seasonal influenza vaccination.

Worth noting for this clonotype: The antigen is not known.

Each CDR3 protein is one row after TCRdb ran MiXCR on the RT-PCR reads. The table shows 800,000 to 1,000,000 distinct CDR3 sequences, with 21% occurring only once. V lost 1 base to trimming and J lost 3 bases, with 15 bases between them. This CDR3 has 16 amino acids. Germline V gene sequence: CDR1 MNHEY, CDR2 SVGEGT. V and J are TRBV6-2 or TRBV6-3 and TRBJ1-2; D is ambiguous. The material was PBMCs from blood, obtained 5 to 6 days after vaccination. The source of this sequence is a man aged 45 to 65 who received an inactivated influenza vaccine. CDR3 protein: CASSYFLLGMDYGYTF. In DNA, the CDR3 is TGTGCCAGCAGTTACTTTTTATTAGGCATGGACTATGGCTACACCTTC.